This T cell receptor beta chain was captured in a study of molecular identifiers for immune sequencing clone quantification. Study observations and caveats: Identical TCR molecules sharing a barcode could underestimate highly expanded clone sizes.

TCRdb analysed the PCR reads with MiXCR anew, one entry per CDR3 protein. The repertoire consists of just under 650,000 distinct CDR3 sequences, with just under 20% occurring once and the leading ten covering 0.75% to 0.95%. J was trimmed by 4 bases and V by 5 bases; bases with no gene match: 14. The CDR3 has 18 residues. Germline CDR1 SGHAT, CDR2 FQNNGV. This clonotype was detected many times. Its antigen is currently unknown. Sorted cell numbers of roughly 19,000 to 1,000,000, with 10%, 30% or 50% RNA, served as input for naive CD8 libraries. Naive CD8 T cell sorting was performed on the CD8+CD4-CCR7+CD45RA+ phenotype.

J is TRBJ2-6 and V is TRBV11-2; the match to TRBD2 covers 7 bases. Sequenced sample: naive CD8+ T cells from blood, with Jurkat cell RNA spiked in. Subset noted: FACS-sorted CD8+CD4-CCR7+CD45RA+ naive T cells. This sequence originates from a human donor in good health. Some libraries in this study had Jurkat cell RNA spiked in. CDR3 DNA sequence: TGTGCCAGCAGCCGGGGGGTATCACAAAGATCCGGGGCCAACGTCCTGACTTTC. It yields the protein CASSRGVSQRSGANVLTF.